These 7 T cell receptor beta chains originate from one sample sequenced in a study of T-cell reconstitution after alpha-beta-depleted transplantation in children (dated by TCRdb to the mid-2010s). The library was generated by PCR. The instrument given in TCRdb is Illumina HiSeq 2500. TCR libraries were prepared with molecular barcoding, using unique molecular identifiers to normalize TCRbeta repertoire quantification. TCRdb passed the public sequencing reads through fastp at Q25 and MiXCR, retaining productive beta sequences. Under each unique CDR3 protein, matching rows form one entry showing the most common genes and DNA. The table for this sample lists under 140,000 distinct CDR3 sequences; 10% of them were counted only once. The ten largest clones add up to less than 10% of the sample. Sequences were derived from PBMCs from the stem cell graft donor, sampled from the stem cell graft. These receptors were obtained from a human donor who donated a stem cell graft to a child with acute lymphoblastic leukemia.

This clonotype appeared many times. The chain employs TRBV5-1 and TRBJ2-7, with 7 bases aligning to TRBD1. The CDR3 extends over 13 amino acids. Germline CDR1 reads SGHRS; CDR2 reads YFSETQ. The V segment lost 7 bases and the J segment 1 base; nucleotides outside the gene matches: 5. The CDR3 nucleotides read TGCGCCAGCTCGACAGGGAATTCCTACGAGCAGTACTTC. This gives the protein CASSTGNSYEQYF.

This clonotype was found many times. This sequence joins TRBV5-1 and TRBJ2-3; the D call may be TRBD1 or TRBD2 (5 bases each). Germline-derived CDR1 and CDR2 are SGHRS and YFSETQ. There are 15 residues in the CDR3. Trimming took 4 bases from V and 0 from J, leaving 12 bases between them. The CDR3 nucleotides are TGCGCCAGCAGCACAAACCGGGACAGCACAGATACGCAGTATTTT. This translates into CASSTNRDSTDTQYF.

At least ten counts were recorded for this clonotype. The chain employs TRBV12-3 or TRBV12-4 and TRBJ2-2; maybe TRBD2 (5 bases). The CDR3 length is 18 residues. The V and J ends lost 5 bases and 0 bases respectively, with 19 bases between them. CDR3 nucleotide sequence: TGTGCCAGCAGTCTCCATTCCTCATGGACTTCGAACACCGGGGAGCTGTTTTTT. Translating it yields CASSLHSSWTSNTGELFF.

This clonotype was observed a handful of times. The rearrangement links TRBV12-3 or TRBV12-4 to TRBJ1-2; D is unresolved. V dropped 1 base and J dropped 7 bases, with 16 bases sitting between them. CDR3 size: 15 residues. The CDR3 sequence is CASSLGPTRTRGYTF. The CDR3 nucleotides are TGTGCCAGCAGTTTAGGGCCAACTCGGACGCGTGGCTACACCTTC.

This clonotype was observed a few times. A much larger clone differs from this one at a single base, so this may be a read error. The J gene is TRBJ1-1, the V gene TRBV20-1, with TRBD1 identical over 7 bases. V shed 0 bases, J shed 12 bases, and the junction held 16 bases outside the gene matches. The CDR3 totals 15 residues. Germline CDR1 reads DFQATT; CDR2 reads SNEGSKA (reference sequence). CDR3 nucleotides: TGCAGTGCTAGAGATCGACAGGGACTGAATGTGGTGTCTTTCTTT. It encodes CSARDRQGLNVVSFF.

This clonotype occurred many times. This chain connects TRBV30 to TRBJ2-6, with TRBD1 matching 7 bases. The V gene's germline CDR1 is GTSNPN and CDR2 SVGIG (reference sequence). The CDR3 runs 15 residues. The V gene end was trimmed by 6 bases and the J gene end by 0 bases; junction bases not matched to a gene: 5. Here the CDR3 DNA reads TGTGCCTGCCTCGGGACAGCCTCTGGGGCCAACGTCCTGACTTTC. This encodes CACLGTASGANVLTF.

The sample holds many counts of this clonotype. The rearrangement uses TRBV12-3 or TRBV12-4 and TRBJ1-5; D uncertain. The length of the CDR3 is 14 residues. V lost 1 base and J 2 bases, leaving 6 bases between the germline ends. CDR3 residues: CASSLGLGNQPQHF. CDR3 DNA: TGTGCCAGCAGTTTAGGCCTGGGCAATCAGCCCCAGCATTTT.